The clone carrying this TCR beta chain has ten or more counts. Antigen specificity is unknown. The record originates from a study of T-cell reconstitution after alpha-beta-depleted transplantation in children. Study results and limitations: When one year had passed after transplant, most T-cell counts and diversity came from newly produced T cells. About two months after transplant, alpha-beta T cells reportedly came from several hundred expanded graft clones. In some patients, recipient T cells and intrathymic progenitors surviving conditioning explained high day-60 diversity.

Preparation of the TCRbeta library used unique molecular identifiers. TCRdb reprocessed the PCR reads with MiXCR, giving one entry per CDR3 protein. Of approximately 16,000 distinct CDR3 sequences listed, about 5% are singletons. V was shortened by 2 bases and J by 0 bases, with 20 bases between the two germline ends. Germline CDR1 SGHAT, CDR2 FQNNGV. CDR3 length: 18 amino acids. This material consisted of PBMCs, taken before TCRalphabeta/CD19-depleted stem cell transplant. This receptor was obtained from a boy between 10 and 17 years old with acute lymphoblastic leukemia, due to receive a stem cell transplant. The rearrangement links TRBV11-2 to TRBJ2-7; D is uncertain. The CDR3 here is CASSLQPRSAAYSYEQYF. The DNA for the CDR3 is TGTGCCAGCAGCTTACAACCCCGGTCGGCAGCGTACTCCTACGAGCAGTACTTC.